This TCR beta chain came from a study of control samples from healthy donors and cancer patients. The CDR3 extends over 15 amino acids. Trimming pared 0 bases from V and 4 bases from J, leaving 10 bases between. The germline V gene encodes CDR1 MNHNY and CDR2 SVGAGI (reference sequence). This table comes from immunoSEQ multiplex PCR, and its TCRdb copy is limited to in-frame clones, with some not included. In the table there are 160,000 or so clones, under 96% of which are singletons. The sample was blood. This TCR came from a woman aged 25-40 years in good health. The genes are TRBV6-6 and TRBJ1-5; D might be TRBD1 (6 bases). CDR3 sequence reads: CASSYSPDRNQPQHF. The CDR3 nucleotides are TGTGCCAGCAGTTACTCTCCGGACAGAAATCAGCCCCAGCATTTT.